These 3 T cell receptor beta chains were all obtained from the same sample, sequenced in a study of T cells in Graves' hyperthyroidism and ophthalmopathy. It was RNA transcripts that yielded the amplified TCR beta CDR3 regions. The HTBI primer set was used in a first-round RT-PCR of the TCR CDR3. MiXCR, applied by TCRdb to the multiplex PCR reads, yields one record per CDR3 protein. Of around 300,000 distinct CDR3 sequences listed, approximately 16% are singletons. Sequenced: blood. These TCRs come from a woman aged 45-60 years with Graves' hyperthyroidism that later progressed to Graves' ophthalmopathy.

The rearrangement joins TRBV28 to TRBJ2-1; no definite D call. The CDR3 runs 13 residues. Germline loops: CDR1 MDHEN, CDR2 SYDVKM. V lost 4 bases to trimming and J lost 1 base, with 5 bases between them. Here the CDR3 reads CASSSDSYNEQFF. The CDR3 DNA is TGTGCCAGCAGTTCTGATTCCTACAATGAGCAGTTCTTC.

This clonotype was observed many times. The V gene is TRBV6-1, the J gene TRBJ2-7; 9 nucleotides match TRBD2. CDR1 and CDR2 from the germline V gene are MNHNS and SASEGT. J gave up 3 bases and V 8 bases, and 2 bases lay outside the gene matches. This CDR3 region has 12 residues. CDR3 protein: CASRTSDYEQYF. CDR3 DNA sequence: TGTGCCAGCCGGACTAGCGACTACGAGCAGTACTTC.

Only a few counts were recorded for this clonotype. The chain joins TRBV20-1 to TRBJ2-5; TRBD2 matches at 11 bases. This CDR3 contains 14 residues. The V gene end was trimmed by 3 bases and the J gene end by 2 bases; junction bases not matched to a gene: 2. CDR1 and CDR2 (germline): DFQATT, SNEGSKA (reference sequence). For the CDR3, the DNA is TGCAGTGCTAGTCCTAGCGGGGGGCAAGAGACCCAGTACTTC. This codes for CSASPSGGQETQYF.